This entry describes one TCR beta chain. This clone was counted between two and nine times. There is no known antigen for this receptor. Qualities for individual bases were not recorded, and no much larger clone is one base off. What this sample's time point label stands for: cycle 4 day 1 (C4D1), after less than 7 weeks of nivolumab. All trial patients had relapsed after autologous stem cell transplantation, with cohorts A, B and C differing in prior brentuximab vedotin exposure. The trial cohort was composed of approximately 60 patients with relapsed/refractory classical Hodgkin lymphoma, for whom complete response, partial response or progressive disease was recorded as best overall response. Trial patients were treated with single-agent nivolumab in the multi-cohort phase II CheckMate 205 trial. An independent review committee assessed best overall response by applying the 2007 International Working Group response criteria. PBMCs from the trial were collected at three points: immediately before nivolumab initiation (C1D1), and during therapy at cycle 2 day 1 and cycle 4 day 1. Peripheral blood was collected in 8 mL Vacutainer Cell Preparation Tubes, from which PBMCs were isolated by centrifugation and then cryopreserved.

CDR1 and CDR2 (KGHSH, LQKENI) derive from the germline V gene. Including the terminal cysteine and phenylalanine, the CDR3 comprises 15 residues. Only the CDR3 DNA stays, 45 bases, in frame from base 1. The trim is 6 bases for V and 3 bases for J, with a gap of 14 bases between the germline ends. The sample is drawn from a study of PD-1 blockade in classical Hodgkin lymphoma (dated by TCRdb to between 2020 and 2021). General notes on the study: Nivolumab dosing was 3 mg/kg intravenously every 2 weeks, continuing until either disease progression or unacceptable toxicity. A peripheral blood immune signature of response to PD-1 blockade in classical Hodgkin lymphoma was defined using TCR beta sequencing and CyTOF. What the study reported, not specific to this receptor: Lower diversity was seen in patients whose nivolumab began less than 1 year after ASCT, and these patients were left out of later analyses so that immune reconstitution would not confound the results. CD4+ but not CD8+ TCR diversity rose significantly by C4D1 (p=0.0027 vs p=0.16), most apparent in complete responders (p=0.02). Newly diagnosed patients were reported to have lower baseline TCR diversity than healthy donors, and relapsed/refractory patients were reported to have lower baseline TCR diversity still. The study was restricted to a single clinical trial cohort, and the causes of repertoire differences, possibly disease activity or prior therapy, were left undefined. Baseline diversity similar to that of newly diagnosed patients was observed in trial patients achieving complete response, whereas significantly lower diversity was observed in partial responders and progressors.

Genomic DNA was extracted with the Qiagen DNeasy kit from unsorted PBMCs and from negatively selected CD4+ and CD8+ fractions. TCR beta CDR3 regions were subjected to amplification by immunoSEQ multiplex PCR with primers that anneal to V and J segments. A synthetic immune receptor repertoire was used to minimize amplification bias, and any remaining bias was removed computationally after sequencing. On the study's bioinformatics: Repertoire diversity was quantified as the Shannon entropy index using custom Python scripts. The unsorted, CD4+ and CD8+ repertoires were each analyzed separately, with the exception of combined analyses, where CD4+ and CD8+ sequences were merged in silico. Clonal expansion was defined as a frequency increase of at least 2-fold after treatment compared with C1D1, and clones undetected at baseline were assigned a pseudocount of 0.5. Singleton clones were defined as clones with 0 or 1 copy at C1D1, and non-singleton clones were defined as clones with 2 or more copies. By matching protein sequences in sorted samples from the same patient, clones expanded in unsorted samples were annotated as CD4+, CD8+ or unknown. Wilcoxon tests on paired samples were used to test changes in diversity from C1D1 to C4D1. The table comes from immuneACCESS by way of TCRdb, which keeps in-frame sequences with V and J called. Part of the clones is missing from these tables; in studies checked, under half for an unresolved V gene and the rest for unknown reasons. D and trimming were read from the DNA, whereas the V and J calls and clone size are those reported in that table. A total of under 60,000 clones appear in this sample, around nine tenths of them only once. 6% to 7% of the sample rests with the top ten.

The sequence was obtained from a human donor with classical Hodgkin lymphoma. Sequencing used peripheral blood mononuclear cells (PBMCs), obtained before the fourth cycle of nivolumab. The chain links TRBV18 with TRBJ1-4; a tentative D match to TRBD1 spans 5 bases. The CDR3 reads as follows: CASSPARGANEKLFF. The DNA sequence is TGTGCCAGCTCCCCGGCCCGGGGGGCTAATGAAAAACTGTTTTTT.